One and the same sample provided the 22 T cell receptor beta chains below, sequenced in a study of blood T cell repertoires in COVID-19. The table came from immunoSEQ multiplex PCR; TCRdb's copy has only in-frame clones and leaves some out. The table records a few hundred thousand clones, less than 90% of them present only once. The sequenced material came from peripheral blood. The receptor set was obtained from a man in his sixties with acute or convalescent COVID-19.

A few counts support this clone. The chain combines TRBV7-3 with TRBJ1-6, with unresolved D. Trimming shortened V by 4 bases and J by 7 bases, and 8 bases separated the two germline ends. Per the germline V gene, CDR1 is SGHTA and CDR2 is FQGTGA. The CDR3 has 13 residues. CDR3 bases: TGTGCCAGCAGCTCAGCGGGAAATTCACCCCTCCACTTT. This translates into CASSSAGNSPLHF.

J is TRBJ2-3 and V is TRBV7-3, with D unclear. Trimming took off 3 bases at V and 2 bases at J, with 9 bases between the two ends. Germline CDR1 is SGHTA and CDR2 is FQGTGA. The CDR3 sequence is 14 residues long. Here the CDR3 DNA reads TGTGCCAGCAGCTTGGGCAGGAACACAGATACGCAGTATTTT. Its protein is CASSLGRNTDTQYF.

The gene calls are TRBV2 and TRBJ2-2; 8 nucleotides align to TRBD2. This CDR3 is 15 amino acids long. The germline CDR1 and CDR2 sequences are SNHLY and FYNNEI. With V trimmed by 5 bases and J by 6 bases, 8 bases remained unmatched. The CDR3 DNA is TGTGCCAGCAGTTATATGGCGGGAGGATCCGGGGAGCTGTTTTTT. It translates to CASSYMAGGSGELFF.

DNA for the CDR3: TGTGCCAGCAGCCTCCAACTAGCGCGATCCTACGAGCAGTACTTC. Amino acid sequence: CASSLQLARSYEQYF. The chain recombines TRBV6-5 with TRBJ2-7; 7 nucleotides align to TRBD2. The J segment lost 1 base and the V segment lost 6 bases, leaving 9 bases of the junction unmatched. Germline CDR1 and CDR2: MNHEY and SVGAGI. The CDR3 totals 15 residues.

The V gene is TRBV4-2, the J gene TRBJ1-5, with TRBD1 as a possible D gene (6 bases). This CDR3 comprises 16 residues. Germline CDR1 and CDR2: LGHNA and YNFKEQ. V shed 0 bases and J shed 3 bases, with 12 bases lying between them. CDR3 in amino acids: CASSQDGGSNNQPQHF. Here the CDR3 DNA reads TGTGCCAGCAGCCAAGATGGGGGCAGTAACAATCAGCCCCAGCATTTT.

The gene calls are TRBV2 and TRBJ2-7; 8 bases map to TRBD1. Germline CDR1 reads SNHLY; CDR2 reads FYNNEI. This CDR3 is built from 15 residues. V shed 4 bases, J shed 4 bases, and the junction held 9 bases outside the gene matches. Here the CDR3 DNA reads TGTGCCAGCAGTGTTTTAAGGACAGGGCGTTACGAGCAGTACTTC. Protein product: CASSVLRTGRYEQYF.

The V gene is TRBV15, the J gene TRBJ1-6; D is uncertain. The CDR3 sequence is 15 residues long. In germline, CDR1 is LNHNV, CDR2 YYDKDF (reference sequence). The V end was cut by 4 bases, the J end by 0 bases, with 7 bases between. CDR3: CATSIPSSYNSPLHF. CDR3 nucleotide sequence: TGTGCCACCAGCATTCCGAGCTCCTATAATTCACCCCTCCACTTT. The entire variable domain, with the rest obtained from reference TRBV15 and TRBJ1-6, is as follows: DAMVIQNPRYQVTQFGKPVTLSCSQTLNHNVMYWYQQKSSQAPKLLFHYYDKDFNNEADTPDNFQSRRPNTSFCFLDIRSPGLGDTAMYLCATSIPSSYNSPLHFGNGTRLTVT.

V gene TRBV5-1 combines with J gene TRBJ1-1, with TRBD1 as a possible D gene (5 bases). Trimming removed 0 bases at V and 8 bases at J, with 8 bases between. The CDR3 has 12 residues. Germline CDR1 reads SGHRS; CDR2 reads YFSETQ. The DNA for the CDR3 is TGCGCCAGCAGCTTGGAGGGACTGGAAGCTTTCTTT. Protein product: CASSLEGLEAFF.

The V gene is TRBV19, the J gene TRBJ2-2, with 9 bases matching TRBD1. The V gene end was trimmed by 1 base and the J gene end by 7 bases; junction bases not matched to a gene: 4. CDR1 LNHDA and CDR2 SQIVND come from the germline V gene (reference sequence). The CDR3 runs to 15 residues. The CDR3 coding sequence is TGTGCCAGTAGTATAGGGACAGGGGTAGGCGGGGAGCTGTTTTTT. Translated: CASSIGTGVGGELFF.

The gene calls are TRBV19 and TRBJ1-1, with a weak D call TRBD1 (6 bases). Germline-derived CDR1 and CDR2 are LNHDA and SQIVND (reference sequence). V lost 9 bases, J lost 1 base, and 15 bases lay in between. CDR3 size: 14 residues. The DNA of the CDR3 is TGTGCCAGCAAACCACAGGGACAGAACACTGAAGCTTTCTTT. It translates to CASKPQGQNTEAFF.

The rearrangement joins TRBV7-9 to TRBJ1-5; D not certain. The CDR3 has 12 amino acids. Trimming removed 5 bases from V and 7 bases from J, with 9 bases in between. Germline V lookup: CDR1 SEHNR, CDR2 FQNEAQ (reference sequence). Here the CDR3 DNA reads TGTGCCAGCAGCCCCGCTGGCCAGCCCCAGCATTTT. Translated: CASSPAGQPQHF.

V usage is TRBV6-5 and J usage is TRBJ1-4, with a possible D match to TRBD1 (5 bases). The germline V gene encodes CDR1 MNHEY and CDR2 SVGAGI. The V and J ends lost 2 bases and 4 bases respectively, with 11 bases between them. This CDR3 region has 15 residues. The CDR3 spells CASSYAGDLNEKLFF. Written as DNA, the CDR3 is TGTGCCAGCAGTTACGCGGGGGACCTTAATGAAAAACTGTTTTTT.

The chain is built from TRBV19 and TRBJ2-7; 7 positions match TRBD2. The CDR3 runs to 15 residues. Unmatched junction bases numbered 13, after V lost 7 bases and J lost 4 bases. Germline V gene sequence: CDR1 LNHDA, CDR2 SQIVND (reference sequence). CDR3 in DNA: TGTGCCAGTAACACCAGAGGGAGGGGCGAATACGAGCAGTACTTC. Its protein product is CASNTRGRGEYEQYF.

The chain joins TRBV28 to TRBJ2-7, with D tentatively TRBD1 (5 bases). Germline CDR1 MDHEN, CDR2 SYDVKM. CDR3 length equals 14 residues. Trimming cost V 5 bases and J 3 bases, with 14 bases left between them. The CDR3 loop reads CASSDDSIIYEQYF. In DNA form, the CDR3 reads TGTGCCAGCAGTGATGACAGCATTATCTACGAGCAGTACTTC. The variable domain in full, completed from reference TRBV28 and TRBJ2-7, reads DVKVTQSSRYLVKRTGEKVFLECVQDMDHENMFWYRQDPGLGLRLIYFSYDVKMKEKGDIPEGYSVSREKKERFSLILESASTNQTSMYLCASSDDSIIYEQYFGPGTRLTVT.

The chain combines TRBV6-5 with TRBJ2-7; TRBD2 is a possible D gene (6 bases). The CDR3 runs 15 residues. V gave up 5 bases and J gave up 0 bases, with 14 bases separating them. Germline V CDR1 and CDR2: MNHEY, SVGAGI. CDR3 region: CASSTTRGSSYEQYF. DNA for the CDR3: TGTGCCAGCAGTACCACCCGGGGGAGCTCCTACGAGCAGTACTTC.

The CDR3 DNA reads as TGTGCCAGCAGCTTAGCGGCTAGCGGAGCGAACACCGGGGAGCTGTTTTTT. Protein sequence: CASSLAASGANTGELFF. This rearrangement joins TRBV7-6 to TRBJ2-2, with 7 bases lining up with TRBD2. This CDR3 comprises 17 residues. J was trimmed by 0 bases and V by 0 bases; bases with no gene match: 4. Germline CDR1 reads SGHVS; CDR2 reads FNYEAQ. The complete variable domain, with remaining parts taken from reference TRBV7-6 and TRBJ2-2, reads GAGVSQSPRYKVTKRGQDVALRCDPISGHVSLYWYRQALGQGPEFLTYFNYEAQQDKSGLPNDRFSAERPEGSISTLTIQRTEQRDSAMYRCASSLAASGANTGELFFGEGSRLTVL.

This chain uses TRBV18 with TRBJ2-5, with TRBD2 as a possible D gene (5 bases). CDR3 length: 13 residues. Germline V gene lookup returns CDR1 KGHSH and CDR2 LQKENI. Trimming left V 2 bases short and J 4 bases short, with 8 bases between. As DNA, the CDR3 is TGTGCCAGCTCACCAGACGGAGGAGAGACCCAGTACTTC. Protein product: CASSPDGGETQYF.

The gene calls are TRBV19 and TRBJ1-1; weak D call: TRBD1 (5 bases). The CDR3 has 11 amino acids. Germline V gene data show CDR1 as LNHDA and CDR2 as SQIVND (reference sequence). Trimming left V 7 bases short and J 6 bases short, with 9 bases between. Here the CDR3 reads CASTQGPEAFF. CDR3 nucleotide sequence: TGTGCCAGTACCCAGGGTCCTGAAGCTTTCTTT. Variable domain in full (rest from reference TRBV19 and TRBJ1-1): DGGITQSPKYLFRKEGQNVTLSCEQNLNHDAMYWYRQDPGQGLRLIYYSQIVNDFQKGDIAEGYSVSREKKESFPLTVTSAQKNPTAFYLCASTQGPEAFFGQGTRLTVV.

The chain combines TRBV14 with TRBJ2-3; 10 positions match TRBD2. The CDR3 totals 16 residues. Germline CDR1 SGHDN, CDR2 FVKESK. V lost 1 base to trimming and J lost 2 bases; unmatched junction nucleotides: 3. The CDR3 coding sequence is TGTGCCAGCAGCCAAGGGACTAGCGGTATCACAGATACGCAGTATTTT. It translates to CASSQGTSGITDTQYF. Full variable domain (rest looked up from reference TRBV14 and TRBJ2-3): EAGVTQFPSHSVIEKGQTVTLRCDPISGHDNLYWYRRVMGKEIKFLLHFVKESKQDESGMPNNRFLAERTGGTYSTLKVQPAELEDSGVYFCASSQGTSGITDTQYFGPGTRLTVL.

The DNA of the CDR3 is TGTGCCAGCAGTGAAGCGACTCCCCAATTTGGTACTGAAGCTTTCTTT. Amino acid sequence: CASSEATPQFGTEAFF. The chain joins TRBV2 to TRBJ1-1; D is uncertain. The CDR3 length is 16 residues. Trimming left V 0 bases short and J 5 bases short, with 16 bases between. CDR1 is SNHLY, CDR2 FYNNEI, per germline.

DNA for the CDR3: TGTGCCAGCACCAGGGGGATCGATCAGCCCCAGCATTTT. Protein: CASTRGIDQPQHF. V usage is TRBV6-5 and J usage is TRBJ1-5; 7 bases agree with TRBD1. V lost 7 bases and J lost 5; bases outside the gene matches: 5. CDR1 and CDR2 from the germline V gene are MNHEY and SVGAGI. The CDR3 is 13 residues long.

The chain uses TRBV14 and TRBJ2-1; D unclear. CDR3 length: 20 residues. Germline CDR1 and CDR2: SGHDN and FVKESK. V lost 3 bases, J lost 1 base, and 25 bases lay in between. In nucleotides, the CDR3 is TGTGCCAGCAGCCAGAGGCGAGAGTTCTCGGCGGAGCCGTCCTACAATGAGCAGTTCTTC. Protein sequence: CASSQRREFSAEPSYNEQFF.